A single sample is the source of the 7 T cell receptor beta chains below, sequenced in a study of cytomegalovirus exposure and HLA in healthy donors. Primers: 60 Vbeta forward and 13 Jbeta reverse. Generated by immunoSEQ multiplex PCR, the TCRdb table keeps only in-frame clones and is missing some. The sample has about 200,000 clones; roughly 80% are singletons. Sequenced: PBMCs. Source of these receptors: a woman aged 40-49 years in good health and CMV-seronegative.

This clone was observed a handful of times. The chain has TRBV18 and TRBJ1-1, with D hard to call. V lost 4 bases, J lost 1 base, and 7 bases lay in between. Germline CDR1 KGHSH, CDR2 LQKENI. This CDR3 contains 13 residues. CDR3 nucleotides: TGTGCCAGCTCACGAGGAGAGAACACTGAAGCTTTCTTT. Its protein is CASSRGENTEAFF.

The chain links TRBV11-2 to TRBJ1-1; D is ambiguous. This CDR3 region has 12 residues. The ends were cut back, 1 base at V and 6 bases at J, with 6 bases in the middle. Germline V CDR1 and CDR2: SGHAT, FQNNGV. CDR3 protein: CASSLVGSEAFF. The CDR3 coding sequence is TGTGCCAGCAGCTTAGTGGGCTCTGAAGCTTTCTTT.

This clone was observed a few times. The chain has TRBV19 and TRBJ1-2, with unresolved D. V was clipped by 6 bases and J by 9 bases, with 20 bases between them. Looked up from germline, CDR1 is LNHDA and CDR2 is SQIVND (reference sequence). The CDR3 totals 14 residues. Here the CDR3 reads CASRPGRSPVSYTF. CDR3 sequence (DNA): TGTGCCAGTAGGCCTGGGAGATCTCCTGTCAGCTACACCTTC.

This rearrangement joins TRBV5-1 to TRBJ2-3; a weak D match, TRBD1 (6 bases). Germline CDR1 SGHRS, CDR2 YFSETQ. The CDR3 length is 15 residues. V was cut by 0 bases and J by 0 bases, with 8 bases left in between. The CDR3 loop is CASSLGGQSTDTQYF. In DNA form, the CDR3 reads TGCGCCAGCAGCTTGGGGGGACAAAGCACAGATACGCAGTATTTT.

The chain recombines TRBV25-1 with TRBJ1-2; D might be TRBD1 (5 bases). Germline CDR1 is MGHDK and CDR2 is SYGVNS. This CDR3 has 14 residues. The V end was cut by 7 bases, the J end by 3 bases, with 15 bases between. The CDR3: CASTERGGDYGYTF. The CDR3 DNA sequence: TGTGCCAGCACCGAGCGTGGGGGGGACTATGGCTACACCTTC.

The chain employs TRBV19 and TRBJ2-5, with TRBD2 matching over 11 bases. Germline V gives CDR1 LNHDA, CDR2 SQIVND (reference sequence). There are 17 residues in the CDR3. V lost 6 bases, J lost 7 bases, and 16 bases stayed unmatched. CDR3 DNA: TGTGCCAGTAGGGGACTAGCGGAGGAGGGCTGGGGATGGACCCAGTACTTC. Translation gives CASRGLAEEGWGWTQYF.

This chain uses TRBV7-9 with TRBJ2-3; D gene uncertain. V lost 4 bases and J lost 2, with 13 bases in between. Germline-derived CDR1 and CDR2 are SEHNR and FQNEAQ (reference sequence). The CDR3 extends over 15 amino acids. This chain's CDR3 is CASSYRAKNTDTQYF. The CDR3 DNA sequence: TGTGCCAGCAGCTACCGAGCTAAAAACACAGATACGCAGTATTTT.